The rows below give T cell receptor beta chains drawn from one sample of a study of T cell changes during pregnancy in multiple sclerosis. Produced via immunoSEQ multiplex PCR; TCRdb's table is partial and in-frame only. The sample has under 50,000 clones, around 95% seen once; the top ten hold approximately 5.6%. This specimen consisted of CD8+ T cells from peripheral blood mononuclear cells, obtained in the first trimester of pregnancy. Receptor source: a female donor with multiple sclerosis, enrolled in a pregnancy study. Both conserved end residues are part of each CDR3. D genes are given only for firm matches. Some rows mark clone size as missing; the rest say once, few, many or name a class of expanded clone.

D,V,J,size,CDR3,DNA
NA,TRBV7-9,TRBJ2-7,NA,CASSLIGVTYEQYF,TGTGCCAGCAGCTTAATCGGGGTAACCTACGAGCAGTACTTC
TRBD2,TRBV9,TRBJ2-3,NA,CASSVATSGTSTDTQYF,TGTGCCAGCAGCGTAGCGACTAGCGGAACTAGCACAGATACGCAGTATTTT
NA,TRBV27,TRBJ1-2,NA,CATTSRGGSVGYTF,TGTGCCACCACCTCCCGGGGGGGCTCGGTGGGCTACACCTTC
TRBD1,TRBV7-6,TRBJ2-7,NA,CASSFRDRGYEQYF,TGTGCCAGCAGCTTCCGGGACAGGGGTTACGAGCAGTACTTC
TRBD1,TRBV5-1,TRBJ2-3,NA,CASSPWTGFTDTQYF,TGCGCCAGCAGCCCATGGACAGGGTTCACAGATACGCAGTATTTT
TRBD1,TRBV27,TRBJ1-2,NA,CASSLRQGVEGGYTF,TGTGCCAGCAGTTTGAGACAGGGGGTAGAAGGTGGCTACACCTTC
NA,TRBV7-6,TRBJ2-6,few,CASSFDRDSGANVLTF,TGTGCCAGCAGCTTTGACCGGGACTCTGGGGCCAACGTCCTGACTTTC
NA,TRBV7-2,TRBJ2-2,NA,CASSFDVGAGELFF,TGTGCCAGCAGCTTCGACGTTGGGGCAGGGGAGCTGTTTTTT
TRBD2,TRBV2,TRBJ2-4,NA,CASTASGREGKNIQYF,TGTGCCAGCACGGCTAGCGGGAGGGAAGGCAAAAACATTCAGTACTTC
NA,TRBV27,TRBJ1-2,once,CASSLRGNYGYTF,TGTGCCAGCAGTTTAAGAGGGAACTATGGCTACACCTTC
NA,TRBV4-1,TRBJ2-7,NA,CASSQEHGQPTYEQYF,TGCGCCAGCAGCCAAGAACACGGACAGCCAACCTACGAGCAGTACTTC
NA,TRBV19,TRBJ2-5,NA,CASSKSPVTLAETQYF,TGTGCCAGTAGTAAGTCGCCGGTAACCCTTGCAGAGACCCAGTACTTC
NA,TRBV5-4,TRBJ2-3,NA,CASSLLRESTDTQYF,TGTGCCAGCAGCTTACTCCGGGAGAGCACAGATACGCAGTATTTT
NA,TRBV28,TRBJ1-5,NA,CASSPPILSQPQHF,TGTGCCAGCAGTCCCCCTATATTGAGTCAGCCCCAGCATTTT
NA,TRBV5-8,TRBJ2-1,NA,CASSLAPGAYNEQFF,TGTGCCAGCAGCTTGGCCCCGGGAGCCTACAATGAGCAGTTCTTC
TRBD2,TRBV14,TRBJ2-7,NA,CASSHSGLAGIYEQYF,TGTGCCAGCAGCCATTCGGGACTAGCGGGTATATACGAGCAGTACTTC
NA,TRBV27,TRBJ2-7,NA,CASSSRINEQYF,TGTGCCAGCAGTTCCCGTATTAACGAGCAGTACTTC
NA,TRBV13,TRBJ2-2,NA,CASSHRNTGELFF,TGTGCCAGCAGCCATAGAAACACCGGGGAGCTGTTTTTT
TRBD2,TRBV27,TRBJ2-3,NA,CASSFLAGGPDTQYF,TGTGCCAGCAGTTTCTTGGCGGGAGGGCCGGATACGCAGTATTTT
NA,TRBV4-1,TRBJ2-5,NA,CASSQGLVAVETQYF,TGCGCCAGCAGCCAAGGACTAGTGGCGGTGGAGACCCAGTACTTC
NA,TRBV9,TRBJ2-1,NA,CASSAGNYNEQFF,TGTGCCAGCAGCGCCGGTAACTACAATGAGCAGTTCTTC
NA,TRBV9,TRBJ2-2,NA,CASSSANTGELFF,TGTGCCAGCAGCAGCGCGAACACCGGGGAGCTGTTTTTT
TRBD1,TRBV19,TRBJ2-7,NA,CASSPGTDYEQYF,TGTGCCAGTAGTCCCGGGACAGACTACGAGCAGTACTTC
TRBD2,TRBV27,TRBJ2-7,NA,CASSFTSGAYEQYF,TGTGCCAGCAGTTTCACTAGCGGAGCCTACGAGCAGTACTTC
NA,TRBV30,TRBJ1-3,NA,CAWTAGIGNTIYF,TGTGCCTGGACGGCAGGGATTGGAAACACCATATATTTT
NA,TRBV2,TRBJ2-1,NA,CASSSRQSYNEQFF,TGTGCCAGCAGCAGCAGGCAATCCTACAATGAGCAGTTCTTC
NA,TRBV27,TRBJ1-4,NA,CASSLFYNEKLFF,TGTGCCAGCAGTTTATTCTATAATGAAAAACTGTTTTTT
NA,TRBV19,TRBJ1-2,NA,CASASGANYGYTF,TGTGCCAGCGCTTCGGGAGCTAACTATGGCTACACCTTC
NA,TRBV2,TRBJ1-2,NA,CASSGDYGYTF,TGTGCCAGCAGTGGAGACTATGGCTACACCTTC
TRBD1,TRBV7-6,TRBJ2-5,NA,CASSTDRGPSQETQYF,TGTGCCAGCAGCACGGACAGGGGGCCTTCTCAAGAGACCCAGTACTTC
TRBD2,TRBV27,TRBJ2-7,NA,CASSLSGGYEQYF,TGTGCCAGCAGCCTCTCGGGGGGCTACGAGCAGTACTTC
NA,TRBV6-4,TRBJ2-2,NA,CASSSFGQTPTGELFF,TGTGCCAGCAGTTCCTTCGGACAGACCCCGACCGGGGAGCTGTTTTTT
NA,TRBV27,TRBJ2-3,once,CASSLSADTQYF,TGTGCCAGCAGTTTAAGCGCAGATACGCAGTATTTT
TRBD2,TRBV19,TRBJ2-7,NA,CASSPRTSGSSYEQYF,TGTGCCAGTAGTCCGCGGACTAGCGGGAGCTCCTACGAGCAGTACTTC
TRBD1,TRBV7-6,TRBJ2-5,NA,CASSLEDRVVETQYF,TGTGCCAGCAGCTTAGAGGACAGGGTGGTAGAGACCCAGTACTTC
NA,TRBV7-9,TRBJ1-2,NA,CASSPSVGHPNLDGYTF,TGTGCCAGCAGCCCCTCCGTGGGGCATCCCAATCTTGATGGCTACACCTTC
NA,TRBV5-1,TRBJ2-1,NA,CASSLEGSAGEQFF,TGCGCCAGCAGCTTGGAGGGGTCCGCCGGGGAGCAGTTCTTC
TRBD2,TRBV29-1,TRBJ2-7,NA,CSVRGLADEQYF,TGCAGCGTCAGGGGACTAGCGGACGAGCAGTACTTC
NA,TRBV10-3,TRBJ1-5,NA,CAISGTGGNQPQHF,TGTGCCATCAGTGGAACAGGAGGCAATCAGCCCCAGCATTTT
NA,TRBV27,TRBJ2-7,NA,CASSLAGSGEQYF,TGTGCCAGCAGTTTAGCAGGGTCTGGCGAGCAGTACTTC
NA,TRBV15,TRBJ2-1,NA,CATSGSSYNEQFF,TGTGCCACCAGCGGGAGCTCCTACAATGAGCAGTTCTTC
NA,TRBV6-1,TRBJ2-5,NA,CASSETGDQETQYF,TGTGCCAGCAGTGAAACAGGAGACCAAGAGACCCAGTACTTC
TRBD1,TRBV27,TRBJ2-3,NA,CASSPRDRVADTQYF,TGTGCCAGCAGCCCCCGGGACAGGGTTGCAGATACGCAGTATTTT
TRBD1,TRBV13,TRBJ1-2,NA,CASSGKGQGNYGYTF,TGTGCCAGCAGCGGAAAGGGACAGGGGAACTATGGCTACACCTTC
NA,TRBV6-1,TRBJ2-6,NA,CASSDPAGAGGANVLTF,TGTGCCAGCAGTGATCCCGCGGGGGCAGGTGGGGCCAACGTCCTGACTTTC
NA,TRBV4-1,TRBJ2-1,NA,CASSQDGGSYNEQFF,TGCGCCAGCAGCCAAGATGGCGGTTCCTACAATGAGCAGTTCTTC
NA,TRBV28,TRBJ2-5,NA,CASSLRVGFPETQYF,TGTGCCAGCAGTTTGAGGGTTGGGTTTCCAGAGACCCAGTACTTC
NA,TRBV27,TRBJ2-5,NA,CASSFVPTGNQETQYF,TGTGCCAGCAGCTTCGTTCCCACAGGGAACCAAGAGACCCAGTACTTC
NA,TRBV5-4,TRBJ2-7,NA,CASSIGRGAYEQYF,TGTGCCAGCAGCATTGGGAGGGGGGCCTACGAGCAGTACTTC
TRBD2,TRBV27,TRBJ2-7,once,CASSSTGEAGGYEQYF,TGTGCCAGCAGTTCCACAGGGGAAGCGGGAGGCTACGAGCAGTACTTC
TRBD2,TRBV9,TRBJ2-5,NA,CASSATSPTSGYQETQYF,TGTGCCAGCAGCGCCACTAGTCCGACTAGCGGGTACCAAGAGACCCAGTACTTC
NA,TRBV19,TRBJ2-7,NA,CASSIGGLYEQYF,TGTGCCAGTAGTATAGGGGGGCTTTACGAGCAGTACTTC
TRBD1,TRBV27,TRBJ2-4,NA,CASSSGGLSIQYF,TGTGCCAGCAGTTCAGGGGGTTTGAGCATTCAGTACTTC
TRBD1,TRBV6-4,TRBJ1-4,NA,CASSDSGQGLGEKLFF,TGTGCCAGCAGTGACTCGGGACAGGGGCTAGGAGAAAAACTGTTTTTT
NA,TRBV4-1,TRBJ2-7,once,CASSSLLGATYEQYF,TGCGCCAGCAGCTCCCTTTTAGGGGCCACCTACGAGCAGTACTTC
TRBD2,TRBV4-3,TRBJ2-1,NA,CASSQVIPSLAGANEQFF,TGCGCCAGCAGCCAAGTGATACCGAGTCTAGCGGGAGCCAATGAGCAGTTCTTC
TRBD2,TRBV7-6,TRBJ2-7,NA,CASSLGGGGRAHEQYF,TGTGCCAGCAGCTTAGGAGGGGGCGGGAGGGCCCACGAGCAGTACTTC